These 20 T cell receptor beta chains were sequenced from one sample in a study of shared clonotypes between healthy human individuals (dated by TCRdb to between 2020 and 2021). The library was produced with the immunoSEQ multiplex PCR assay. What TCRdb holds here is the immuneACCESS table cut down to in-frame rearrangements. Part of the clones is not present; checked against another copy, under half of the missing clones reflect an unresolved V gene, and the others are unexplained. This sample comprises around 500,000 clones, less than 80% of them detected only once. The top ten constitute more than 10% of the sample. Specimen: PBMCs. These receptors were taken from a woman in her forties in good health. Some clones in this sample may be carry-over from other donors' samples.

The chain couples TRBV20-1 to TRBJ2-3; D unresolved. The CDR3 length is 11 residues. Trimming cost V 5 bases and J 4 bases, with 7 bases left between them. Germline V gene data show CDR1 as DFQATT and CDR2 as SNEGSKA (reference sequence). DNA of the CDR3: TGCAGTGCTCGGATCTCAGATACGCAGTATTTT. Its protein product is CSARISDTQYF.

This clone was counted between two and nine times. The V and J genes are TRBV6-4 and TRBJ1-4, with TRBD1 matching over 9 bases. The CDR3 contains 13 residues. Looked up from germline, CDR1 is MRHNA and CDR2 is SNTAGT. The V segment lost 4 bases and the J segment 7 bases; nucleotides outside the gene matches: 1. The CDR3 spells CASSVDRGEKLFF. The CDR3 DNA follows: TGTGCCAGCAGTGTGGACAGGGGTGAAAAACTGTTTTTT.

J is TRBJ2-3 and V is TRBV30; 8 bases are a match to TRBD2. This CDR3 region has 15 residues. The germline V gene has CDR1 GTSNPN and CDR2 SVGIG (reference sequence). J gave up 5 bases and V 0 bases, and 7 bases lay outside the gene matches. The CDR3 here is CAWSVTGGPVDTQYF. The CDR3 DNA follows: TGTGCCTGGAGTGTAACGGGAGGGCCTGTAGATACGCAGTATTTT.

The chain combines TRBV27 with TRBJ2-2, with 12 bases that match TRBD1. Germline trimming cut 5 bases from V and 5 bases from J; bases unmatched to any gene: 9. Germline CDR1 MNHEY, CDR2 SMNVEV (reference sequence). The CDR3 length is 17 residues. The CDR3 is CASSLGPGQGATGELFF. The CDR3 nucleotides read TGTGCCAGCAGTCTGGGACCGGGACAGGGGGCGACCGGGGAGCTGTTTTTT.

This chain's CDR3 is CAISESTGFGNGYTF. DNA of the CDR3: TGTGCCATCAGTGAGTCGACAGGGTTTGGGAATGGCTACACCTTC. The gene calls are TRBV10-3 and TRBJ1-2, with 7 bases identical to TRBD1. J was trimmed by 6 bases and V by 0 bases; bases with no gene match: 7. This CDR3 is 15 amino acids long. Germline V gene lookup returns CDR1 ENHRY and CDR2 SYGVKD.

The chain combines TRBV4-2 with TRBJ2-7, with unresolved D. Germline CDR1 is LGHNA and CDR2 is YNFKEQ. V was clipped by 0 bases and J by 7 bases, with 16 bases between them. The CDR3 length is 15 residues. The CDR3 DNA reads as TGTGCCAGCAGCCAAGATTGGGCAGGACGGCGGGAGCAGTACTTC. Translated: CASSQDWAGRREQYF.

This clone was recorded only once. CDR3 DNA sequence: TGTGCCAGTAGTCTCCGGGACAGGGGACTAGCGGGAGACCTAAACTCCTACAATGAGCAGTTCTTC. Protein: CASSLRDRGLAGDLNSYNEQFF. The gene calls are TRBV19 and TRBJ2-1; 14 bases agree with TRBD2. V lost 5 bases to trimming and J lost 0 bases; unmatched junction nucleotides: 18. The CDR3 has 22 amino acids. Germline values: CDR1 LNHDA, CDR2 SQIVND (reference sequence). Looking up the rest from reference TRBV19 and TRBJ2-1 gives the full variable domain: DGGITQSPKYLFRKEGQNVTLSCEQNLNHDAMYWYRQDPGQGLRLIYYSQIVNDFQKGDIAEGYSVSREKKESFPLTVTSAQKNPTAFYLCASSLRDRGLAGDLNSYNEQFFGPGTRLTVL.

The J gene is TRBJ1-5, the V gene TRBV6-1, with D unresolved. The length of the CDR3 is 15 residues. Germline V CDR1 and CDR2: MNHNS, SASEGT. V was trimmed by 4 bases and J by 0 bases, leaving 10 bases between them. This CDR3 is CASSGPPHSNQPQHF. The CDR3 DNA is TGTGCCAGCAGTGGGCCTCCTCATAGCAATCAGCCCCAGCATTTT.

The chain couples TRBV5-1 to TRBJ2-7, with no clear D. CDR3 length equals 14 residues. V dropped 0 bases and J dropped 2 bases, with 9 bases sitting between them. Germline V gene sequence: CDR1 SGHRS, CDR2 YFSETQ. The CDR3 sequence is CASSLELLTYEQYF. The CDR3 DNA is TGCGCCAGCAGCTTGGAACTTCTAACCTACGAGCAGTACTTC.

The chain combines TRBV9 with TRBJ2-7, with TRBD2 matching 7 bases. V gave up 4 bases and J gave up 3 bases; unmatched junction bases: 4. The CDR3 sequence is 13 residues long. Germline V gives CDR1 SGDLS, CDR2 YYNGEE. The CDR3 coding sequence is TGTGCCAGCAGCCCCCCGGGGGGCTACGAGCAGTACTTC. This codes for CASSPPGGYEQYF.

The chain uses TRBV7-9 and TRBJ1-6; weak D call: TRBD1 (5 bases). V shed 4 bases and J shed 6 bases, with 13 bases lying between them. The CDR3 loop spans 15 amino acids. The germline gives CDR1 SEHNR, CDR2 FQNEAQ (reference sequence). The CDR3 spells CASSWEGIGNSPLHF. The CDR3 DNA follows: TGTGCCAGCAGCTGGGAGGGGATCGGTAATTCACCCCTCCACTTT.

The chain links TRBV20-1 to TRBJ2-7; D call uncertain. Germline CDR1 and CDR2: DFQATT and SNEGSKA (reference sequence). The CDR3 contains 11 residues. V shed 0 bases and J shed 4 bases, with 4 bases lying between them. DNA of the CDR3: TGCAGTGCTAGAGAGGGTTACGAGCAGTACTTC. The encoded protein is CSAREGYEQYF.

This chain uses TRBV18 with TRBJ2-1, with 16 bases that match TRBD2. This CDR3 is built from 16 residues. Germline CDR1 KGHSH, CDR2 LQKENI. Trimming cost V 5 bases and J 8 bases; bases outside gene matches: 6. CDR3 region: CASSSGLAGGRYEQFF. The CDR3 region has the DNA TGTGCCAGCTCATCGGGACTAGCGGGAGGGAGGTATGAGCAGTTCTTC.

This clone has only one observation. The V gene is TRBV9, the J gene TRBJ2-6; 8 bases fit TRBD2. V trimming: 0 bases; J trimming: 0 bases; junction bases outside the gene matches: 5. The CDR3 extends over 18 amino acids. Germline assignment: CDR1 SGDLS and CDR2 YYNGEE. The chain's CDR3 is CASSVALRGVSGANVLTF. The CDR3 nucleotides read TGTGCCAGCAGCGTAGCTTTGCGGGGGGTCTCTGGGGCCAACGTCCTGACTTTC.

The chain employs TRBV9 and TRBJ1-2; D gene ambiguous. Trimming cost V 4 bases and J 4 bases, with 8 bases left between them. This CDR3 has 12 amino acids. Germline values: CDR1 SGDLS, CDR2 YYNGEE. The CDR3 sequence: CASSPPGYGYTF. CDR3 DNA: TGTGCCAGCAGCCCCCCCGGCTATGGCTACACCTTC.

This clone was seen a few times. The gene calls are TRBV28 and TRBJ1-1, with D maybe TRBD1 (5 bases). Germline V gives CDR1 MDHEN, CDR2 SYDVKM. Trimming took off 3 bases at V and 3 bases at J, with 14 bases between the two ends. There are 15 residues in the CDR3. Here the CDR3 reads CASSFFSVGDTEAFF. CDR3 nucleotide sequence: TGTGCCAGCAGTTTTTTTTCGGTAGGGGACACTGAAGCTTTCTTT.

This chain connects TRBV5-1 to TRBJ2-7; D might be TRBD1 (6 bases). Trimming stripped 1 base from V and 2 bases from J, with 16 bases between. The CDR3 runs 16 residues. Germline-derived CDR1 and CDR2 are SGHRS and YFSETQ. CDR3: CASSLRWGTNAYEQYF. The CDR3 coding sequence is TGCGCCAGCAGCTTGCGTTGGGGGACAAACGCCTACGAGCAGTACTTC.

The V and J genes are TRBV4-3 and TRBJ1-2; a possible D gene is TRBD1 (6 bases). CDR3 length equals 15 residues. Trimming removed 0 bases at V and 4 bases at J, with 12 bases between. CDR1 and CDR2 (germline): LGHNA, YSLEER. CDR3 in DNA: TGCGCCAGCAGCCAAGATTTTCAGGGGAGCTATGGCTACACCTTC. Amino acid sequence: CASSQDFQGSYGYTF.

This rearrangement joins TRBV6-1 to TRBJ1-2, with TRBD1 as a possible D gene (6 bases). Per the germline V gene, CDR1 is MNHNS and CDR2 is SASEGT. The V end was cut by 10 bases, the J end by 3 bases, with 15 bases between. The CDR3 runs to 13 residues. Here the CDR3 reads CANSRGGDYGYTF. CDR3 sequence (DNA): TGTGCCAATTCCAGGGGCGGCGACTATGGCTACACCTTC.

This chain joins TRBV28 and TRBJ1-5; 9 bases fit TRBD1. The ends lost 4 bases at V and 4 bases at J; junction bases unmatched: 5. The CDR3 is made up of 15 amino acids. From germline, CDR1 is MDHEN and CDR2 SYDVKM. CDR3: CASSWSGTGNQPQHF. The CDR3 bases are TGTGCCAGCAGTTGGTCCGGGACAGGGAATCAGCCCCAGCATTTT.